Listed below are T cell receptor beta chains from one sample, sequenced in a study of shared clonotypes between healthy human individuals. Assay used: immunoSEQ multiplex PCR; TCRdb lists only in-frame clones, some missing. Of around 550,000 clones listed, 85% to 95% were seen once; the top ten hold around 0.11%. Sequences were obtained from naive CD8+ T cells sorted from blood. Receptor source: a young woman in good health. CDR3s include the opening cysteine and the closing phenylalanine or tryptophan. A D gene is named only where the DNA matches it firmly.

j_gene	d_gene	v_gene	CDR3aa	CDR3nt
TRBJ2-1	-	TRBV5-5	CASSLAGIPRYNEQFF	TGTGCCAGCAGCTTGGCCGGGATTCCGCGATACAATGAGCAGTTCTTC
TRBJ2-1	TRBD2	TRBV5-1	CASSTGLAGGEQFF	TGCGCCAGCAGCACCGGACTAGCGGGAGGTGAGCAGTTCTTC
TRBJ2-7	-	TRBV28	CASSYPGEYYEQYF	TGTGCCAGCAGTTACCCAGGTGAATACTACGAGCAGTACTTC
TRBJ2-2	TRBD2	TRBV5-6	CASSLGAGGTGELFF	TGTGCCAGCAGCTTGGGCGCGGGAGGGACCGGGGAGCTGTTTTTT
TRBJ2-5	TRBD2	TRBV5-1	CARKGTSGRVPQETQYF	TGCGCCAGGAAAGGGACTAGCGGGAGAGTCCCCCAAGAGACCCAGTACTTC
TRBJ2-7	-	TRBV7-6	CASSRGEGVPLYEQYF	TGTGCCAGCAGCCGTGGAGAGGGGGTACCTCTCTACGAGCAGTACTTC
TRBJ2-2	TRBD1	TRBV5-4	CASSSETGLNTGELFF	TGTGCCAGCAGCTCTGAGACAGGGCTAAACACCGGGGAGCTGTTTTTT
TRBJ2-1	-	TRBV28	CASSLGADPYNEQFF	TGTGCCAGCAGTTTAGGAGCTGATCCTTACAATGAGCAGTTCTTC
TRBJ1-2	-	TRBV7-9	CASSSPVGYTF	TGTGCCAGCAGCTCCCCGGTTGGCTACACCTTC
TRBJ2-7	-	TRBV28	CASRTREKDYEQYF	TGTGCCAGCAGGACGAGGGAGAAGGACTACGAGCAGTACTTC
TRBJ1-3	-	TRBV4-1	CASSRVGAEAGNTIYF	TGCGCCAGCAGCCGGGTCGGGGCAGAGGCTGGAAACACCATATATTTT
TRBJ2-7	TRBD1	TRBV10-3	CAISETRTGPEPYEQYF	TGTGCCATCAGTGAGACAAGGACAGGGCCCGAGCCCTACGAGCAGTACTTC
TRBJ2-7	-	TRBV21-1	CASGEQGEGPSYEQYF	TGTGCCAGCGGAGAACAGGGGGAAGGGCCATCCTACGAGCAGTACTTC
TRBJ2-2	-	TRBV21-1	CASSKWTSKGANTGELFF	TGTGCCAGCAGCAAATGGACGTCAAAGGGGGCGAACACCGGGGAGCTGTTTTTT
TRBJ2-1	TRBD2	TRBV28	CASRLVSSGRADEQFF	TGTGCCAGCAGACTGGTGTCTAGCGGGAGAGCAGATGAGCAGTTCTTC
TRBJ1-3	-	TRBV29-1	CSAWTDSGNTIYF	TGCAGCGCTTGGACAGACTCTGGAAACACCATATATTTT
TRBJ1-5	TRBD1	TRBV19	CASSAGQGHYQPQHF	TGTGCCAGTAGTGCCGGACAGGGTCACTATCAGCCCCAGCATTTT